The TCR beta chain under discussion was sequenced for a study of T cell repertoires in cytomegalovirus infection. About the research overall: Public TCR beta signatures indicated both CMV infection and matching HLA type.

This clonotype was observed at least ten times. Its antigen is unidentified. TCRdb called the reads again in MiXCR, with one record for every CDR3 protein. Of hundreds of thousands of distinct CDR3 sequences listed, approximately 24% are singletons. Broader study findings: HLA-C-restricted CMV-specific TCR beta clonotypes prevailed in the ex vivo response.

The CDR3 consists of 17 residues. Germline lookup yields CDR1 MGHRA and CDR2 YSYEKL. Losses at the gene ends were 3 bases for V and 1 base for J; bases not matched to a gene: 10. This rearrangement joins TRBV4-1 to TRBJ2-3; 7 positions match TRBD1. The TCR sequence derives from a human donor in good health (CMV status not recorded). Some clones in this sample may be carry-over from other donors' samples. Sequenced material: CD8+ T cells from PBMCs. This chain's CDR3 is CASSHASGTAGTDTQYF. DNA for the CDR3: TGCGCCAGCAGCCATGCATCCGGGACAGCCGGCACAGATACGCAGTATTTT.